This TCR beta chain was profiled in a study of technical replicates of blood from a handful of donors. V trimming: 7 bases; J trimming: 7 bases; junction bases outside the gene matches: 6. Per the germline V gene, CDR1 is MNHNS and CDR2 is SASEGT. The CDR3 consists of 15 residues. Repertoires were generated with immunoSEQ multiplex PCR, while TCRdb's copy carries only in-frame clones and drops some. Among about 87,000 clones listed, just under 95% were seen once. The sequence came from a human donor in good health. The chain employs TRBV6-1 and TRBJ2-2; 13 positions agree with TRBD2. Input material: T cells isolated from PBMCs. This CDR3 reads CASKELAGGNGELFF. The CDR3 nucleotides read TGTGCCAGCAAGGAACTAGCGGGAGGGAACGGGGAGCTGTTTTTT.